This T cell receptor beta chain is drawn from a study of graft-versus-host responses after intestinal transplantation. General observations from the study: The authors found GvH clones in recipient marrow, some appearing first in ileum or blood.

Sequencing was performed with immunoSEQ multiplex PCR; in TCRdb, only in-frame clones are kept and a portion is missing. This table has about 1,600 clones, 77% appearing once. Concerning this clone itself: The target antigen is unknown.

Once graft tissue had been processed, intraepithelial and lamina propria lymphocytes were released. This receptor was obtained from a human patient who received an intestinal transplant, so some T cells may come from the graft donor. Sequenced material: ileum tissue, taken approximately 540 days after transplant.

The CDR3 is CASTSRGGLLYNEQFF. CDR3 bases: TGTGCCAGCACCTCTCGAGGCGGTTTACTCTACAATGAGCAGTTCTTC. V gene TRBV7-6 combines with J gene TRBJ2-1; D gene uncertain. CDR1 is SGHVS, CDR2 FNYEAQ, per germline. The CDR3 spans 16 residues. The ends were cut back, 7 bases at V and 3 bases at J, with 19 bases in the middle.